This entry features one T cell receptor (beta chain) sequence. The antigen is unknown. The sample belongs to a study of PD-L1 blockade in urothelial cancer. Study-level background: The median number of T cells present in blood samples was approximately 140,000. Regarding the study as a whole: Pretreatment TCR clonality in blood under the median foretold superior survival.

The length of the CDR3 is 10 residues. V was trimmed by 7 bases and J by 5 bases, leaving 8 bases between them. The germline V gene encodes CDR1 GTSNPN and CDR2 SVGIG (reference sequence). Noted time point: pretreatment peripheral blood. Patients had locally advanced or metastatic urothelial carcinoma. Pretreatment sampling and on-treatment sampling together yielded between 1 and 8 samples for each patient. Repertoires were generated with immunoSEQ multiplex PCR, while TCRdb's copy carries only in-frame clones and drops some. This sample has approximately 79,000 clones, with approximately 80% found just once.

This sequence was found in a man aged 35 to 55 with urothelial cancer. The V gene is TRBV30, the J gene TRBJ1-2, with a tentative D call TRBD1 (5 bases). The sample here was PBMCs, taken around atezolizumab (anti-PD-L1) treatment. This chain's CDR3 is CAFGTYGYTF. The CDR3 bases are TGTGCCTTCGGGACTTATGGCTACACCTTC.